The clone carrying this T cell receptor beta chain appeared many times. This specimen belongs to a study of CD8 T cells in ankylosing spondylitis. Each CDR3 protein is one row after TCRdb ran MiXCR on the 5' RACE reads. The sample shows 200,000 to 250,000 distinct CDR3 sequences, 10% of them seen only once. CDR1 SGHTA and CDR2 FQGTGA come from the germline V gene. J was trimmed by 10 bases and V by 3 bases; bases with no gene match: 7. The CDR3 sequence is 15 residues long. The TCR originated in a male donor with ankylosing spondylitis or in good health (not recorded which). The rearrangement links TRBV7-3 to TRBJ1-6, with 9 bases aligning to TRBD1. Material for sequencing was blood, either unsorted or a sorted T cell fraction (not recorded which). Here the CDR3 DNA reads TGTGCCAGCAGCTTTAGTGGGACAGGGTCATCACCCCTCCACTTT. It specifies CASSFSGTGSSPLHF. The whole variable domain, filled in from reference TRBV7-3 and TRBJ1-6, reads GAGVSQTPSNKVTEKGKYVELRCDPISGHTALYWYRQSLGQGPEFLIYFQGTGAADDSGLPNDRFFAVRPEGSVSTLKIQRTERGDSAVYLCASSFSGTGSSPLHFGNGTRLTVT.